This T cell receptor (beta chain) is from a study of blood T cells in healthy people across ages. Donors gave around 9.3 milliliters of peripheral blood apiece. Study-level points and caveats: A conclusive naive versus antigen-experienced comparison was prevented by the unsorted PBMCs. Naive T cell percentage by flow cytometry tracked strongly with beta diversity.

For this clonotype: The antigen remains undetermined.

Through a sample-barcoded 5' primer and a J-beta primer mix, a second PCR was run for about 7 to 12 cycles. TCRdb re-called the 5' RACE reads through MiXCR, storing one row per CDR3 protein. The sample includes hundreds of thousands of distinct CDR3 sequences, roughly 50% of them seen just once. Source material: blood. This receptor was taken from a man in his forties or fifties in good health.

The CDR3 reads CSVVPSTYNEQFF. The CDR3 DNA follows: TGCAGCGTTGTCCCTAGCACCTACAATGAGCAGTTCTTC. The chain has TRBV29-1 and TRBJ2-1; D may be TRBD2 (5 bases). The CDR3 length is 13 residues. Germline values: CDR1 SQVTM, CDR2 ANQGSEA. V gave up 4 bases and J gave up 2 bases, with 9 bases separating them.